This record covers a single T cell receptor beta chain. The data stem from a study of T cell changes during pregnancy in multiple sclerosis. Germline trimming cut 2 bases from V and 2 bases from J; bases unmatched to any gene: 0. Looked up from germline, CDR1 is SGDLS and CDR2 is YYNGEE. This CDR3 comprises 13 residues. Clones were read by immunoSEQ multiplex PCR, and TCRdb kept only the in-frame ones, dropping some. The repertoire has more than 35,000 clones, 90% to 95% of them found once; the top ten carry about 9%. The sequence was collected from a female donor with multiple sclerosis, enrolled in a pregnancy study. The material sequenced was CD8+ T cells from peripheral blood mononuclear cells, taken in the third trimester of pregnancy. The genes are TRBV9 and TRBJ1-2, with TRBD1 matching over 7 bases. CDR3 region: CASSVGQNYGYTF. CDR3 DNA: TGTGCCAGCAGCGTGGGACAGAACTATGGCTACACCTTC.